This T cell receptor beta chain was sequenced during a study of Ad26.COV2.S vaccination and SARS-CoV-2 variants. Study results and caveats: Breadth of non-spike TCRs did not differ between vaccinees and placebo recipients. It is possible that the TCR breadth and depth analyses underestimated the total T cell responses. Once vaccination had occurred, spike-specific CD8+ and CD4+ T cell responses reportedly showed substantial breadth.

Measured with immunoSEQ multiplex PCR; TCRdb has only the in-frame clones, and not every one. Among about 39,000 clones, around 83% were seen once, and the ten largest hold about 45%. The CDR3 contains 15 residues. With V trimmed by 0 bases and J by 5 bases, 2 bases remained unmatched. CDR1 LNHNV and CDR2 YYDKDF come from the germline V gene (reference sequence). This clone was observed a single time. The antigen remains undetermined. The source material was peripheral blood, sampled after recovery from COVID-19. The chain joins TRBV15 to TRBJ2-7, with 12 nucleotides matching TRBD1. This TCR derives from a human donor who had recovered from COVID-19. The CDR3 protein is CATSREGTGGDEQYF. CDR3 DNA sequence: TGTGCCACCAGCAGAGAGGGGACAGGGGGCGACGAGCAGTACTTC.